The 26 T cell receptor beta chains below come from one sample, sequenced in a study of cytomegalovirus exposure and HLA in healthy donors. Clones were read by immunoSEQ multiplex PCR, and TCRdb kept only the in-frame ones, dropping some. Seen here are fewer than 250,000 clones, approximately 87% observed once, and the top ten hold less than 7%. Sequencing input: PBMCs. The receptors originated from a woman aged 18-29 years in good health and CMV-seronegative.

V usage is TRBV5-1 and J usage is TRBJ2-3; 9 bases fit TRBD2. The CDR3 runs to 15 residues. Germline values: CDR1 SGHRS, CDR2 YFSETQ. The V gene end was trimmed by 3 bases and the J gene end by 1 base; junction bases not matched to a gene: 3. CDR3 sequence: CASSSERGGTDTQYF. CDR3 coding DNA: TGCGCCAGCAGCTCCGAGCGGGGGGGCACAGATACGCAGTATTTT. The variable domain in full, with the rest retrieved from reference TRBV5-1 and TRBJ2-3, is KAGVTQTPRYLIKTRGQQVTLSCSPISGHRSVSWYQQTPGQGLQFLFEYFSETQRNKGNFPGRFSGRQFSNSRSEMNVSTLELGDSALYLCASSSERGGTDTQYFGPGTRLTVL.

The V call is TRBV2, the J call TRBJ2-7, with TRBD2 matching over 7 bases. This CDR3 contains 14 residues. Germline assignment: CDR1 SNHLY and CDR2 FYNNEI. The J segment lost 3 bases and the V segment lost 3 bases, leaving 5 bases of the junction unmatched. The CDR3 reads CASSEGRARYEQYF. CDR3 sequence (DNA): TGTGCCAGCAGTGAGGGGAGGGCCCGCTACGAGCAGTACTTC.

A note on this clone: In the same sample, other DNA sequences code for this CDR3. The chain has TRBV6-5 and TRBJ1-1; D not resolved. Germline V gene lookup returns CDR1 MNHEY and CDR2 SVGAGI. Trimming pared 6 bases from V and 1 base from J, leaving 9 bases between. The CDR3 is made up of 13 amino acids. The CDR3 nucleotides are TGTGCCAGCAGCCGAGGAGGGAACACTGAAGCTTTCTTT. Amino acids: CASSRGGNTEAFF.

V gene TRBV13 combines with J gene TRBJ2-5; maybe TRBD2 (7 bases). The germline gives CDR1 PRHDT, CDR2 FYEKMQ (reference sequence). With 2 bases removed from V and 7 bases from J, the gap between germline ends came to 17 bases. The CDR3 runs to 15 residues. The CDR3, as DNA: TGTGCCAGCAGCTTATGGTCTAGCGGAGGGGGGACCCAGTACTTC. The encoded protein is CASSLWSSGGGTQYF.

This clone turned up a few times. This sequence joins TRBV27 and TRBJ1-2; perhaps TRBD1 as D (6 bases). The CDR3 loop spans 13 amino acids. Trimming took off 6 bases at V and 3 bases at J, with 11 bases between the two ends. Germline V gene lookup returns CDR1 MNHEY and CDR2 SMNVEV (reference sequence). The CDR3 is CASRMDSYYGYTF. The CDR3 nucleotides are TGTGCCAGCAGGATGGACAGTTACTATGGCTACACCTTC.

The chain has TRBV7-9 and TRBJ1-5, with D unclear. Trimming took off 3 bases at V and 9 bases at J, with 9 bases between the two ends. Germline V lookup: CDR1 SEHNR, CDR2 FQNEAQ (reference sequence). The CDR3 runs to 12 residues. CDR3 in DNA: TGTGCCAGCAGCTTGGCTGGAAGGCCCCAGCATTTT. Its translation: CASSLAGRPQHF. Using reference TRBV7-9 and TRBJ1-5 for the parts outside the CDR3, the full variable domain is DTGVSQNPRHKITKRGQNVTFRCDPISEHNRLYWYRQTLGQGPEFLTYFQNEAQLEKSRLLSDRFSAERPKGSFSTLEIQRTEQGDSAMYLCASSLAGRPQHFGDGTRLSIL.

The gene calls are TRBV19 and TRBJ1-3; 7 nucleotides line up with TRBD1. J lost 2 bases, V lost 5 bases, and 6 bases had no gene match. CDR1 and CDR2 from the germline V gene are LNHDA and SQIVND (reference sequence). This CDR3 is built from 15 residues. The CDR3 DNA is TGTGCCAGTAGTCCTGTTCAGGGGGCTGGAAACACCATATATTTT. Its translation is CASSPVQGAGNTIYF.

V is TRBV10-3 and J is TRBJ2-1; TRBD2 aligns across 8 bases. Germline values: CDR1 ENHRY, CDR2 SYGVKD. Trimming at V came to 2 bases and at J to 7 bases, leaving 10 bases not matched to a gene. The CDR3 loop spans 16 amino acids. CDR3 protein: CAISEHRAGAGNEQFF. The CDR3 nucleotides are TGTGCCATCAGTGAGCATCGAGCGGGGGCGGGTAATGAGCAGTTCTTC.

The V and J genes are TRBV5-1 and TRBJ1-4; D remains unclear. V dropped 1 base and J dropped 2 bases, with 12 bases sitting between them. The CDR3 has 16 amino acids. Germline assignment: CDR1 SGHRS and CDR2 YFSETQ. CDR3 DNA: TGCGCCAGCAGCTTGTCTTGGTCTCAGACTAATGAAAAACTGTTTTTT. Translating gives CASSLSWSQTNEKLFF.

The CDR3, as DNA: TGTGCCAGCAGTGGACAGACCGAGAATGAAAAACTGTTTTTT. The encoded protein is CASSGQTENEKLFF. J is TRBJ1-4 and V is TRBV2, with D maybe TRBD1 (5 bases). The V end was cut by 4 bases, the J end by 5 bases, with 11 bases between. The CDR3 spans 14 residues. CDR1 and CDR2 from the germline V gene are SNHLY and FYNNEI.

This chain connects TRBV6-5 to TRBJ2-2; TRBD1 is a possible D gene (7 bases). The CDR3 length is 14 residues. The V and J ends lost 6 bases and 5 bases respectively, with 13 bases between them. Per the germline V gene, CDR1 is MNHEY and CDR2 is SVGAGI. CDR3 region: CASRAGQSTGELFF. The CDR3, as DNA: TGTGCCAGCAGGGCGGGACAGAGTACCGGGGAGCTGTTTTTT.

The chain links TRBV4-1 to TRBJ2-7; the match to TRBD1 covers 9 bases. After removal of 8 bases from V and 5 bases from J, the junction contained 13 bases not matched to a gene. CDR3 length: 15 residues. Per the germline V gene, CDR1 is MGHRA and CDR2 is YSYEKL. The CDR3 spells CASQPTQGAGDEQYF. DNA for the CDR3: TGCGCCAGCCAGCCAACACAGGGGGCAGGGGACGAGCAGTACTTC.

Of note for this clone: The same CDR3 arises from other DNA sequences in this sample as well. J is TRBJ1-2 and V is TRBV6-5; the D gene is possibly TRBD1 (6 bases). V was trimmed by 2 bases and J by 2 bases, leaving 9 bases between them. The CDR3 has 14 amino acids. Germline CDR1 MNHEY, CDR2 SVGAGI. The CDR3 protein is CASSYRGGNYGYTF. In nucleotides, the CDR3 is TGTGCCAGCAGTTACAGGGGGGGAAACTATGGCTACACCTTC.

Written as DNA, the CDR3 is TGTGCCAGCAGTCGGACAGGGGAAGGATGGGCTGATACGCAGTATTTT. Its translation is CASSRTGEGWADTQYF. The V call is TRBV7-2, the J call TRBJ2-3, with TRBD1 matching 9 bases. The CDR3 is 16 residues long. V shed 6 bases, J shed 6 bases, and the junction held 13 bases outside the gene matches. CDR1 and CDR2 from the germline V gene are SGHTA and FQGNSA.

The CDR3 is CASSQPLAGDYNEQFF. CDR3 in DNA: TGCGCCAGCAGCCAGCCACTAGCGGGGGACTACAATGAGCAGTTCTTC. The V gene is TRBV4-1, the J gene TRBJ2-1, with 11 bases lining up with TRBD2. The germline V gene encodes CDR1 MGHRA and CDR2 YSYEKL. The CDR3 is 16 amino acids. The ends lost 3 bases at V and 3 bases at J; junction bases unmatched: 4.

This clone appeared a few times. The V gene is TRBV6-6, the J gene TRBJ1-2; D may be TRBD1 (5 bases). Trimming pared 6 bases from V and 11 bases from J, leaving 16 bases between. The germline V gene has CDR1 MNHNY and CDR2 SVGAGI (reference sequence). The CDR3 contains 12 residues. This CDR3 is CASSQGTDAYTF. The CDR3 DNA follows: TGTGCCAGCAGCCAAGGGACGGACGCTTACACCTTC.

A single count supports this clone. The chain uses TRBV19 and TRBJ1-2; D gene uncertain. The CDR3 runs to 11 residues. Trimming stripped 4 bases from V and 5 bases from J, with 5 bases between. CDR1 LNHDA and CDR2 SQIVND come from the germline V gene (reference sequence). CDR3 DNA sequence: TGTGCCAGTAGTACGTTTTATGGCTACACCTTC. It specifies CASSTFYGYTF.

The V call is TRBV6-1, the J call TRBJ1-2; 7 bases are shared with TRBD1. Germline V gene sequence: CDR1 MNHNS, CDR2 SASEGT. This CDR3 has 15 amino acids. V was pared by 1 base and J by 8 bases, with 10 bases of the junction left unmatched. CDR3 protein: CASSEDGGGEKGYTF. Here the CDR3 DNA reads TGTGCCAGCAGTGAAGATGGAGGGGGCGAGAAAGGCTACACCTTC.

The chain is built from TRBV27 and TRBJ2-2, with a weak D call TRBD1 (6 bases). Trimming took off 2 bases at V and 1 base at J, with 11 bases between the two ends. Germline V gene sequence: CDR1 MNHEY, CDR2 SMNVEV (reference sequence). This CDR3 spans 16 amino acids. CDR3 nucleotides: TGTGCCAGCAGTTTACCGCCGACAGGGAACACCGGGGAGCTGTTTTTT. Translation gives CASSLPPTGNTGELFF.

The chain has TRBV15 and TRBJ1-5; no definite D call. The V gene lost 3 bases and the J gene lost 10 bases, with 13 bases spanning the gap. Germline-derived CDR1 and CDR2 are LNHNV and YYDKDF (reference sequence). The CDR3 is made up of 13 amino acids. The CDR3 loop reads CATSSAQVKPQHF. The CDR3 region has the DNA TGTGCCACCAGCAGCGCCCAGGTAAAACCCCAGCATTTT.

This chain links TRBV9 with TRBJ2-2; weak D call: TRBD1 (7 bases). V was shortened by 1 base and J by 1 base, with 17 bases between the two germline ends. Germline CDR1 and CDR2: SGDLS and YYNGEE. There are 18 residues in the CDR3. The CDR3 is CASSVHRGGLQNTGELFF. The DNA of the CDR3 is TGTGCCAGCAGCGTACACAGGGGAGGACTCCAGAACACCGGGGAGCTGTTTTTT.

The V and J genes are TRBV5-1 and TRBJ2-7; the D gene is possibly TRBD1 (5 bases). Per the germline V gene, CDR1 is SGHRS and CDR2 is YFSETQ. V lost 0 bases to trimming and J lost 3 bases, with 10 bases between them. This CDR3 is 14 amino acids long. The CDR3 sequence is CASSLEGVDYEQYF. The CDR3 DNA sequence: TGCGCCAGCAGCTTGGAAGGGGTAGACTACGAGCAGTACTTC.

The chain has TRBV5-1 and TRBJ2-7; possibly TRBD1 for D (6 bases). The germline CDR1 and CDR2 sequences are SGHRS and YFSETQ. The V gene lost 3 bases and the J gene lost 3 bases, with 13 bases spanning the gap. The CDR3 runs to 14 residues. In DNA, the CDR3 is TGCGCCAGCAGCTCCGATACAGGGTTCTACGAGCAGTACTTC. It is translated as CASSSDTGFYEQYF. The variable domain in full, completed from reference TRBV5-1 and TRBJ2-7, reads KAGVTQTPRYLIKTRGQQVTLSCSPISGHRSVSWYQQTPGQGLQFLFEYFSETQRNKGNFPGRFSGRQFSNSRSEMNVSTLELGDSALYLCASSSDTGFYEQYFGPGTRLTVT.

This rearrangement joins TRBV27 to TRBJ2-1; D is uncertain. The V gene lost 10 bases and the J gene lost 0 bases, with 22 bases spanning the gap. The CDR3 has 17 amino acids. Per the germline V gene, CDR1 is MNHEY and CDR2 is SMNVEV (reference sequence). The CDR3 region is CATTPPDASPSYNEQFF. The CDR3 DNA sequence: TGTGCCACTACCCCCCCGGACGCTTCCCCCTCCTACAATGAGCAGTTCTTC.

The V gene is TRBV19, the J gene TRBJ1-5; a possible D gene is TRBD1 (5 bases). Germline V gene sequence: CDR1 LNHDA, CDR2 SQIVND (reference sequence). The CDR3 has 13 amino acids. The V end was cut by 3 bases, the J end by 7 bases, with 10 bases between. The CDR3 is CASSMLTVQPQHF. CDR3 DNA sequence: TGTGCCAGTAGTATGTTGACAGTACAGCCCCAGCATTTT.

Here the CDR3 DNA reads TGTGCCAGTACCGGGGACAGGTGGAACGGCTACACCTTC. This encodes CASTGDRWNGYTF. The V gene is TRBV19, the J gene TRBJ1-2; 8 nucleotides agree with TRBD1. The trim removed 7 bases at V and 8 bases at J, leaving 9 bases unmatched. Germline V gene data show CDR1 as LNHDA and CDR2 as SQIVND (reference sequence). CDR3 size: 13 residues.